Described below is a single TCR beta chain sequence and its context. Its antigen remains unknown. The data were taken from a study of OX40 agonist ivuxolimab in advanced cancers. Study overall: From about 23 to 85 years was the age range, with a mean of approximately 58 years, and 70% to 85% were male. In three patients, partial responses were observed, one with hepatocellular carcinoma and two with cutaneous melanoma.

The CDR3 length is 15 residues. The germline V gene has CDR1 MNHEY and CDR2 SVGAGI. J was trimmed by 6 bases and V by 5 bases; bases with no gene match: 7. Clones were sequenced by immunoSEQ multiplex PCR, and TCRdb holds only the in-frame ones, with some missing. The data hold about 26,000 clones, with more than 80% observed a single time. Points from the study as a whole: CD4+ and CD8+ T cells in blood underwent clonal expansion by week 6 at 0.1 to 3.0 mg/kg. The study found among the lowest clonal expansion in partial responders at 0.1-3.0 mg/kg.

This chain links TRBV6-5 with TRBJ2-1; TRBD2 aligns across 10 bases. This receptor was obtained from an adult with an advanced solid tumor such as melanoma, head and neck, liver or kidney cancer. The material was CD4+ or CD8+ T cells sorted from blood, obtained in a trial of the OX40 agonist ivuxolimab. The CDR3 DNA is TGTGCCAGCAGTCCCCTAGCGGGGGTCCCCAATGAGCAGTTCTTC. Its protein is CASSPLAGVPNEQFF.